The 2 T cell receptor beta chains listed next were all sequenced from one sample in a study of metastatic and nonmetastatic thyroid tumors. Thyroid surgery was preceded by no treatment in any patient. With MiXCR, TCRdb called clones anew from the PCR reads. The table lists about 28,000 clones, approximately 16% of them singletons. Sequencing was done on a sample of blood. Receptors were obtained from a female donor with papillary thyroid cancer or a benign thyroid nodule (not recorded which). Some clones in this sample may be carry-over from other donors' samples.

The J gene is TRBJ2-5, the V gene TRBV10-2; D gene ambiguous. The CDR3 length is 13 residues. Germline V CDR1 and CDR2: WSHSY, SAAADI. Between the trimmed V and J ends, which lost 3 bases and 2 bases, there was a span of 7 bases. As DNA, the CDR3 is TGCGCCAGCAGTGAAAACACTCAAGAGACCCAGTACTTC. Protein: CASSENTQETQYF.

By sample share, this clone is medium-sized. The chain carries TRBV6-1 and TRBJ2-7; D possibly corresponds to TRBD2 (5 bases). Trimming stripped 3 bases from V and 4 bases from J, with 22 bases between. Germline V lookup: CDR1 MNHNS, CDR2 SASEGT. The CDR3 is 17 amino acids. CDR3 nucleotide sequence: TGTGCCAGCAGTGATCGTCTCCCTCTCACTAGAACTTACGAGCAGTACTTC. It yields the protein CASSDRLPLTRTYEQYF.